The next 14 T cell receptor beta chains were all read from a single sample in a study of cytomegalovirus exposure and HLA in healthy donors (dated by TCRdb to the late 2010s). The method behind the library was the immunoSEQ multiplex PCR assay. For the multiplex PCR, a mixture combining 60 forward primers for TCR Vbeta segments and 13 reverse primers for TCR Jbeta segments was used. Held by TCRdb, this immuneACCESS table contains in-frame sequences only and omits some clones. Under half of the omission traces to an unresolved V gene where checked; the cause of the rest is unknown. This sample is represented by some 130,000 clones; 77% of them were singletons. The ten largest clones take up 3.5% to 5% of the sample. Material for sequencing was PBMCs. The source of these receptors is a male donor in good health and CMV-seropositive.

This clone occurred once. The chain uses TRBV28 and TRBJ1-5; TRBD1 might be the D (6 bases). CDR1 is MDHEN and CDR2 is SYDVKM in the germline V gene. This CDR3 has 16 residues. With 6 bases removed from V and 3 bases from J, the gap between germline ends came to 18 bases. The CDR3 loop is CASRLEGQRFNQPQHF. The CDR3 DNA follows: TGTGCCAGCAGACTCGAGGGACAACGCTTCAATCAGCCCCAGCATTTT.

The chain couples TRBV30 to TRBJ1-1; no definite D call. The germline V gene encodes CDR1 GTSNPN and CDR2 SVGIG (reference sequence). This CDR3 has 14 residues. V was trimmed by 0 bases and J by 1 base, leaving 9 bases between them. CDR3 sequence (DNA): TGTGCCTGGAGTGTACCATTGGCGAACACTGAAGCTTTCTTT. Protein sequence: CAWSVPLANTEAFF.

The chain uses TRBV11-3 and TRBJ2-7; D might be TRBD1 (5 bases). This CDR3 comprises 13 residues. Germline V lookup: CDR1 SGHNT, CDR2 YENEEA. The V and J ends lost 1 base and 2 bases respectively, with 6 bases between them. The CDR3 loop reads CASSLGTTYEQYF. CDR3 DNA sequence: TGTGCCAGCAGCTTAGGGACAACCTACGAGCAGTACTTC.

The chain has TRBV28 and TRBJ1-2; 11 bases fit TRBD1. Trimming took 6 bases from V and 7 from J; bases not matched to a gene: 13. The CDR3 length is 16 residues. CDR1 is MDHEN, CDR2 SYDVKM, per germline. The CDR3 sequence is CASRPSLGQGASGYTF. The DNA of the CDR3 is TGTGCCAGCAGACCATCTCTCGGACAGGGGGCGAGTGGCTACACCTTC.

The chain links TRBV10-1 to TRBJ2-1, with 11 bases aligning to TRBD2. Germline CDR1 WNHNN, CDR2 SYGVQD (reference sequence). With V trimmed by 3 bases and J by 3 bases, 19 bases remained unmatched. The CDR3 loop spans 21 amino acids. The CDR3 here is CASSDTGAGLAADPNYNEQFF. For the CDR3, the DNA is TGCGCCAGCAGTGACACAGGCGCGGGACTAGCGGCCGATCCTAACTACAATGAGCAGTTCTTC.

This clone appeared a few times. This chain links TRBV7-2 with TRBJ1-5; D call uncertain. Trimming removed 1 base at V and 6 bases at J, with 13 bases between. Looked up from germline, CDR1 is SGHTA and CDR2 is FQGNSA. The CDR3 consists of 15 residues. The CDR3 DNA reads TGTGCCAGCAGCTTAGGGACTATAGTAGCTCAGCCCCAGCATTTT. It encodes CASSLGTIVAQPQHF.

The chain combines TRBV11-2 with TRBJ2-3, with D unresolved. Trimming pared 1 base from V and 5 bases from J, leaving 4 bases between. Germline V gene lookup returns CDR1 SGHAT and CDR2 FQNNGV. The CDR3 loop spans 12 amino acids. The CDR3 loop is CASSLVIDTQYF. CDR3 nucleotide sequence: TGTGCCAGCAGCTTAGTTATAGATACGCAGTATTTT.

CDR3: CASSFGDYSGDEQFF. The CDR3, as DNA: TGTGCCAGCAGCTTCGGAGACTACTCAGGCGATGAGCAGTTCTTC. The rearrangement links TRBV7-9 to TRBJ2-1; tentatively, D is TRBD2 (5 bases). The CDR3 extends over 15 amino acids. Per the germline V gene, CDR1 is SEHNR and CDR2 is FQNEAQ (reference sequence). Trimming took 3 bases from V and 8 from J, leaving 17 bases between them.

The gene calls are TRBV6-5 and TRBJ2-7, with 7 bases identical to TRBD1. The CDR3 is 11 residues long. V dropped 10 bases and J dropped 5; count of bases not matched to a gene: 5. In germline, CDR1 is MNHEY, CDR2 SVGAGI. CDR3 amino acids: CATSTGHEQYF. The CDR3 bases are TGTGCCACATCGACAGGGCACGAGCAGTACTTC.

The CDR3 sequence is CASNLRVFTGELFF. The CDR3, as DNA: TGTGCCAGCAACCTCAGGGTTTTCACCGGGGAGCTGTTTTTT. V usage is TRBV5-6 and J usage is TRBJ2-2; D might be TRBD1 (5 bases). V gave up 6 bases and J gave up 4 bases, with 13 bases separating them. The CDR3 length is 14 residues. In germline, CDR1 is SGHDT, CDR2 YYEEEE.

The chain carries TRBV11-3 and TRBJ2-6; D is uncertain. CDR1 SGHNT and CDR2 YENEEA come from the germline V gene. Deletions cut 4 bases from V and 0 bases from J, with 7 bases between. This CDR3 has 15 amino acids. This CDR3 is CASSSTASGANVLTF. CDR3 DNA sequence: TGTGCCAGCAGCTCAACAGCCTCTGGGGCCAACGTCCTGACTTTC. The full variable domain, with the rest looked up from reference TRBV11-3 and TRBJ2-6, is EAGVVQSPRYKIIEKKQPVAFWCNPISGHNTLYWYLQNLGQGPELLIRYENEEAVDDSQLPKDRFSAERLKGVDSTLKIQPAELGDSAVYLCASSSTASGANVLTFGAGSRLTVL.

This chain uses TRBV5-1 with TRBJ1-2; D not resolved. The CDR3 is made up of 13 amino acids. Germline V gene data show CDR1 as SGHRS and CDR2 as YFSETQ. Trimming took off 3 bases at V and 4 bases at J, with 10 bases between the two ends. CDR3 nucleotide sequence: TGCGCCAGCAGCTACGAATACAGCTATGGCTACACCTTC. It translates to CASSYEYSYGYTF.

This chain connects TRBV11-2 to TRBJ2-7; 9 bases line up with TRBD1. After removal of 5 bases from V and 2 bases from J, the junction contained 13 bases not matched to a gene. CDR1 and CDR2 from the germline V gene are SGHAT and FQNNGV. CDR3 size: 17 residues. CDR3 nucleotide sequence: TGTGCCAGCAGCCCCTTTCTGGGACAGGGAAAACCCTACGAGCAGTACTTC. Translation gives CASSPFLGQGKPYEQYF.

Remarks on this clone: This same CDR3 is encoded by further DNA sequences in the sample. The V gene is TRBV7-9, the J gene TRBJ1-5; a weak D match, TRBD1 (5 bases). In germline, CDR1 is SEHNR, CDR2 FQNEAQ (reference sequence). Between the trimmed V and J ends, which lost 4 bases and 3 bases, there was a span of 10 bases. This CDR3 is 14 amino acids long. The CDR3 protein is CASSSDSSNQPQHF. The DNA for the CDR3 is TGTGCCAGCAGCTCAGACAGTTCCAATCAGCCCCAGCATTTT.